The 28 T cell receptor beta chains below were found in one sample sequenced in a study of blood T cell repertoires in COVID-19. TCRdb's copy holds only in-frame clones and misses some; the assay was immunoSEQ multiplex PCR. This sample has about 52,000 clones, with about four fifths found just once. Sequenced material: peripheral blood. The receptors come from a man older than 75 with COVID-19, enrolled during active disease.

The chain is built from TRBV27 and TRBJ2-5, with unresolved D. CDR1 MNHEY and CDR2 SMNVEV come from the germline V gene (reference sequence). Trimming pared 2 bases from V and 2 bases from J, leaving 9 bases between. The CDR3 is 14 amino acids. Here the CDR3 DNA reads TGTGCCAGCAGTTTACTCGCGGATCAAGAGACCCAGTACTTC. The encoded protein is CASSLLADQETQYF.

This clone was detected once. The rearrangement joins TRBV4-1 to TRBJ1-3; tentatively, D is TRBD1 (5 bases). Germline CDR1 MGHRA, CDR2 YSYEKL. This CDR3 is 16 amino acids long. The ends were cut back, 1 base at V and 2 bases at J, with 12 bases in the middle. The CDR3 loop is CASSQVMAGPGNTIYF. The CDR3 DNA is TGCGCCAGCAGCCAAGTTATGGCAGGGCCTGGAAACACCATATATTTT.

The chain recombines TRBV18 with TRBJ1-2; D may be TRBD1 (6 bases). V was shortened by 6 bases and J by 8 bases, with 22 bases between the two germline ends. The germline gives CDR1 KGHSH, CDR2 LQKENI. This CDR3 spans 15 amino acids. The CDR3 DNA reads TGTGCCAGCTCCCTAAACCAGGGGTCCCTCGAAGGCTACACCTTC. Translating gives CASSLNQGSLEGYTF.

The chain uses TRBV6-2 or TRBV6-3 and TRBJ2-5; 9 bases are shared with TRBD2. This CDR3 contains 15 residues. V gave up 2 bases and J gave up 4 bases; unmatched junction bases: 5. Germline values: CDR1 MNHEY, CDR2 SVGEGT. The CDR3 bases are TGTGCCAGCAGTTACGGGGGCGGGAGGGTAGAGACCCAGTACTTC. Its translation is CASSYGGGRVETQYF.

The chain has TRBV6-5 and TRBJ1-2, with D possibly TRBD1 on 5 matching bases. V gave up 0 bases and J gave up 3 bases, with 11 bases separating them. The germline CDR1 and CDR2 sequences are MNHEY and SVGAGI. The CDR3 is 15 amino acids. The CDR3 nucleotides read TGTGCCAGCAGTTACTCCGCGACAGAGGACTATGGCTACACCTTC. Protein product: CASSYSATEDYGYTF.

The CDR3 coding sequence is TGTGCCAGCAGCCCCCCCCAACTAGCGGGAGGCACAGATACGCAGTATTTT. This codes for CASSPPQLAGGTDTQYF. The chain carries TRBV7-8 and TRBJ2-3; TRBD2 agrees at 11 bases. Germline V CDR1 and CDR2: SGHVS, FQNEAQ. J gave up 1 base and V 5 bases, and 8 bases lay outside the gene matches. The CDR3 contains 17 residues.

The chain uses TRBV5-4 and TRBJ2-3, with 10 bases identical to TRBD2. CDR3 length equals 16 residues. Looked up from germline, CDR1 is SGHNT and CDR2 is YYREEE (reference sequence). V lost 4 bases to trimming and J lost 2 bases; unmatched junction nucleotides: 7. The CDR3 coding sequence is TGTGCCAGCAGCCTAGCGGGAGTGCCGTACACAGATACGCAGTATTTT. Its protein is CASSLAGVPYTDTQYF.

This chain connects TRBV27 to TRBJ2-7; 7 bases align to TRBD1. Germline loops: CDR1 MNHEY, CDR2 SMNVEV (reference sequence). This CDR3 contains 14 residues. After removal of 9 bases from V and 0 bases from J, the junction contained 8 bases not matched to a gene. The DNA for the CDR3 is TGTGCCAGTTCCAGGGGGATGAGCTCCTACGAGCAGTACTTC. Its translation is CASSRGMSSYEQYF.

This clone is labeled medium-sized. The gene calls are TRBV30 and TRBJ1-6; D gene unclear. Trimming took 1 base from V and 9 from J, leaving 10 bases between them. The CDR3 is made up of 13 amino acids. Germline loops: CDR1 GTSNPN, CDR2 SVGIG (reference sequence). The CDR3 DNA reads TGTGCCTGGAGTGGAGGGATAAGTTCACCCCTCCACTTT. Protein sequence: CAWSGGISSPLHF. Supplemented by reference TRBV30 and TRBJ1-6, the full variable domain reads SQTIHQWPATLVQPVGSPLSLECTVEGTSNPNLYWYRQAAGRGLQLLFYSVGIGQISSEVPQNLSASRPQDRQFILSSKKLLLSDSGFYLCAWSGGISSPLHFGNGTRLTVT.

This chain connects TRBV28 to TRBJ1-1; 7 positions match TRBD1. The CDR3 contains 15 residues. Looked up from germline, CDR1 is MDHEN and CDR2 is SYDVKM. Losses at the gene ends were 7 bases for V and 0 bases for J; bases not matched to a gene: 8. Here the CDR3 reads CASNEGAGMNTEAFF. In DNA form, the CDR3 reads TGTGCCAGCAATGAGGGGGCCGGGATGAACACTGAAGCTTTCTTT.

Only a few counts were recorded for this clone. The chain links TRBV10-2 to TRBJ1-5; 10 nucleotides match TRBD1. The length of the CDR3 is 17 residues. The J segment lost 1 base and the V segment lost 7 bases, leaving 10 bases of the junction unmatched. The V gene's germline CDR1 is WSHSY and CDR2 SAAADI. This CDR3 is CASNHRDRGGSNQPQHF. The CDR3 bases are TGCGCCAGCAACCACCGGGACAGGGGTGGGAGCAATCAGCCCCAGCATTTT.

The rearrangement links TRBV19 to TRBJ2-4; 11 nucleotides agree with TRBD2. Germline V gene lookup returns CDR1 LNHDA and CDR2 SQIVND (reference sequence). With V trimmed by 7 bases and J by 1 base, 6 bases remained unmatched. The CDR3 runs 16 residues. For the CDR3, the DNA is TGTGCCAGTACCGGTAGCGGGAGGGGGGCCAAAAACATTCAGTACTTC. Protein: CASTGSGRGAKNIQYF.

V usage is TRBV9 and J usage is TRBJ1-5; TRBD1 matches 7 bases. Germline CDR1 SGDLS, CDR2 YYNGEE. The CDR3 sequence is 14 residues long. The trim removed 0 bases at V and 12 bases at J, leaving 9 bases unmatched. CDR3 coding DNA: TGTGCCAGCAGCGTAGGGACAGGTAGGGATCTCCAGCATTTT. Encoded protein: CASSVGTGRDLQHF.

The J gene is TRBJ1-1, the V gene TRBV5-4; D possibly corresponds to TRBD1 (6 bases). This CDR3 has 15 residues. V dropped 0 bases and J dropped 0 bases, with 9 bases sitting between them. CDR1 and CDR2 (germline): SGHNT, YYREEE (reference sequence). The CDR3: CASSLGGDMNTEAFF. CDR3 bases: TGTGCCAGCAGCTTGGGAGGGGACATGAACACTGAAGCTTTCTTT.

This chain links TRBV7-8 with TRBJ2-4, with 10 nucleotides matching TRBD2. Germline CDR1 reads SGHVS; CDR2 reads FQNEAQ. The J segment lost 1 base and the V segment lost 1 base, leaving 1 base of the junction unmatched. The CDR3 has 16 amino acids. CDR3 amino acids: CASSLELAGAKNIQYF. DNA for the CDR3: TGTGCCAGCAGCTTAGAACTAGCGGGGGCCAAAAACATTCAGTACTTC. The full variable domain, in which reference TRBV7-8 and TRBJ2-4 provide the parts outside the CDR3, is GAGVSQSPRYKVAKRGQDVALRCDPISGHVSLFWYQQALGQGPEFLTYFQNEAQLDKSGLPSDRFFAERPEGSVSTLKIQRTQQEDSAVYLCASSLELAGAKNIQYFGAGTRLSVL.

This clone was seen once. The V gene is TRBV7-2, the J gene TRBJ1-5; D unclear. This CDR3 is 15 amino acids long. Deletions cut 0 bases from V and 5 bases from J, with 11 bases between. Germline CDR1 is SGHTA and CDR2 is FQGNSA. The CDR3 coding sequence is TGTGCCAGCAGCTTAGCGACGGGAGCCCATCAGCCCCAGCATTTT. It translates to CASSLATGAHQPQHF.

A single count supports this clone. The rearrangement joins TRBV2 to TRBJ2-1; 8 positions agree with TRBD2. CDR3 length equals 13 residues. V shed 11 bases, J shed 7 bases, and the junction held 10 bases outside the gene matches. The germline V gene encodes CDR1 SNHLY and CDR2 FYNNEI. CDR3 DNA sequence: TGTGCCTTCACGGGAGGGGGGGGAAATGAGCAGTTCTTC. This codes for CAFTGGGGNEQFF.

V and J are TRBV5-5 and TRBJ1-5, with 9 bases fitting TRBD1. The germline CDR1 and CDR2 sequences are SGHKS and YYEKEE (reference sequence). The V gene end was trimmed by 1 base and the J gene end by 7 bases; junction bases not matched to a gene: 9. This CDR3 has 16 residues. CDR3 region: CASSLRGGQGSQPQHF. Written as DNA, the CDR3 is TGTGCCAGCAGCTTGAGGGGGGGACAGGGATCCCAGCCCCAGCATTTT.

This clone was recorded once. The V gene is TRBV27, the J gene TRBJ2-3, with 7 bases lining up with TRBD2. The germline CDR1 and CDR2 sequences are MNHEY and SMNVEV (reference sequence). The CDR3 extends over 15 amino acids. The junction had 3 bases not matched to a gene; V was cut back by 2 bases and J by 1 base. The CDR3 is CASSLSRGGTDTQYF. The CDR3 coding sequence is TGTGCCAGCAGTTTAAGCCGGGGGGGCACAGATACGCAGTATTTT.

This chain connects TRBV11-2 to TRBJ2-1; 8 bases line up with TRBD2. Germline loops: CDR1 SGHAT, CDR2 FQNNGV. The CDR3 has 14 amino acids. Trimming took 8 bases from V and 7 from J; bases not matched to a gene: 10. CDR3 protein: CASSFRSGTNEQFF. In DNA form, the CDR3 reads TGTGCCAGCTCCTTTCGTAGCGGGACAAATGAGCAGTTCTTC.

The chain carries TRBV5-4 and TRBJ2-5, with 9 bases lining up with TRBD1. The CDR3 is 14 amino acids. V lost 0 bases and J lost 5; bases outside the gene matches: 2. Germline CDR1 and CDR2: SGHNT and YYREEE (reference sequence). CDR3 sequence (DNA): TGTGCCAGCAGCTTGGACAGGGGGCGGGAGACCCAGTACTTC. The encoded protein is CASSLDRGRETQYF.

The V and J genes are TRBV3-1 (or the pseudogene TRBV3-2) and TRBJ2-3; a possible D gene is TRBD2 (6 bases). The CDR3 is 15 amino acids. Germline-derived CDR1 and CDR2 are LGHDT and YNNKEL (reference sequence). V was cut by 11 bases and J by 5 bases, with 23 bases left in between. CDR3 loop: CASTPSWYSGDTQYF. Written as DNA, the CDR3 is TGTGCCTCGACCCCGAGCTGGTATAGCGGAGATACGCAGTATTTT.

This chain uses TRBV27 with TRBJ1-4; no clear D gene. Trimming took off 2 bases at V and 3 bases at J, with 10 bases between the two ends. CDR3 length: 15 amino acids. CDR1 and CDR2 (germline): MNHEY, SMNVEV (reference sequence). The CDR3 DNA is TGTGCCAGCAGTTTACTCGGGGTAGCTAATGAAAAACTGTTTTTT. Its protein product is CASSLLGVANEKLFF.

The chain links TRBV7-2 to TRBJ2-1; TRBD2 might be the D (6 bases). This CDR3 region has 16 residues. The germline CDR1 and CDR2 sequences are SGHTA and FQGNSA. The V end lost 1 base, the J end lost 6 bases, and 16 bases lay between the germline ends. The CDR3 DNA follows: TGTGCCAGCAGCTTAGGCCAAGGGAGGCCCTCCAATGAGCAGTTCTTC. It codes for CASSLGQGRPSNEQFF.

This clone was counted a few times. The chain joins TRBV12-3 or TRBV12-4 to TRBJ1-1; 7 positions agree with TRBD1. Trimming at V came to 6 bases and at J to 5 bases, leaving 6 bases not matched to a gene. CDR3 length: 13 residues. For the CDR3, the DNA is TGTGCCAGCAGGCGGTTACAGGGGACTGAAGCTTTCTTT. Its translation is CASRRLQGTEAFF.

The CDR3 here is CASSAAQAATSNYGYTF. The DNA of the CDR3 is TGTGCCAGCAGCGCTGCCCAGGCCGCGACCTCTAACTATGGCTACACCTTC. The chain uses TRBV5-5 and TRBJ1-2, with D uncertain. Trimming took off 4 bases at V and 0 bases at J, with 19 bases between the two ends. Germline V CDR1 and CDR2: SGHKS, YYEKEE (reference sequence). The CDR3 loop spans 17 amino acids. Looking up the rest from reference TRBV5-5 and TRBJ1-2 gives the full variable domain: DAGVTQSPTHLIKTRGQQVTLRCSPISGHKSVSWYQQVLGQGPQFIFQYYEKEERGRGNFPDRFSARQFPNYSSELNVNALLLGDSALYLCASSAAQAATSNYGYTFGSGTRLTVV.

This chain uses TRBV6-1 with TRBJ2-6, with 9 nucleotides matching TRBD2. Germline values: CDR1 MNHNS, CDR2 SASEGT. V shed 3 bases and J 6 bases; nucleotides not matched to a gene: 3. The CDR3 length is 15 residues. CDR3 nucleotide sequence: TGTGCCAGCAGTGAGAGCGGGGGGATGGCCAACGTCCTGACTTTC. Its protein is CASSESGGMANVLTF.

The chain is built from TRBV6-2 or TRBV6-3 and TRBJ2-7; D remains unclear. The germline V gene has CDR1 MNHEY and CDR2 SVGEGT. The CDR3 has 12 residues. V was trimmed by 0 bases and J by 4 bases, leaving 4 bases between them. CDR3 amino acids: CASSYSRYEQYV. In DNA form, the CDR3 reads TGTGCCAGCAGTTACTCGCGGTACGAGCAGTACGTC.